The clone carrying this T cell receptor (beta chain) is termed medium-sized. Its specificity is unknown. This CDR3 comprises 14 residues. The ends lost 3 bases at V and 6 bases at J; junction bases unmatched: 6. From germline, CDR1 is SGHTA and CDR2 FQGNSA. These data come from a study of liver allograft versus peripheral blood T cells. Study-wide context: Comparing T cell receptor repertoires in transplanted livers with those in recipients' peripheral blood was part of the design. The study, taken as a whole, reports: Liver allograft repertoires of T cell receptors reportedly diverged from peripheral blood repertoires.

One entry per CDR3 protein results from TCRdb running MiXCR on the reads. The profile covers fewer than 9,500 distinct CDR3 sequences, with around a sixth appearing a single time and roughly 4.4% taken by the ten largest. The J gene is TRBJ2-3, the V gene TRBV7-2, with 7 bases aligning to TRBD2. This TCR was sampled from a human patient who had a liver transplant. Some T cells may be provided by the graft donor. CDR3 DNA sequence: TGTGCCAGCAGCTTGGGGGGAGGGGCTGATACGCAGTATTTT. It translates to CASSLGGGADTQYF.